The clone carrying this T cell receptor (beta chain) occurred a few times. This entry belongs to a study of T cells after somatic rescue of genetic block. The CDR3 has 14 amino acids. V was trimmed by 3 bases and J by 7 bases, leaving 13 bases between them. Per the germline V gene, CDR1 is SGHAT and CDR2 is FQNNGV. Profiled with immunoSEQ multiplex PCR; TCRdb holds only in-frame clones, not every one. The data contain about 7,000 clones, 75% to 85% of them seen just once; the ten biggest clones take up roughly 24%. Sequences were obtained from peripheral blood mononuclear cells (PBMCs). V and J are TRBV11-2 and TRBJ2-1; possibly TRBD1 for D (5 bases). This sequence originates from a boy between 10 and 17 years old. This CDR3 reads CASSFGHRINEQFF. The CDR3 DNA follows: TGTGCCAGCAGCTTCGGACACCGGATTAATGAGCAGTTCTTC.